What follows are 14 T cell receptor beta chains derived from one specimen sequenced in a study of early T cells in non-severe SARS-CoV-2 infection. TCRdb analysed the 5' RACE reads with MiXCR anew, one entry per CDR3 protein. The sample lists 70,000 to 85,000 distinct CDR3 sequences; roughly 12% were seen once. Sequencing was performed on whole blood. Receptors originate from an adult who was a healthcare worker with PCR-confirmed SARS-CoV-2 infection or an uninfected control (not recorded which).

The V and J genes are TRBV19 and TRBJ2-2; D gene ambiguous. With 7 bases removed from V and 0 bases from J, the gap between germline ends came to 9 bases. CDR3 length equals 14 residues. Germline V lookup: CDR1 LNHDA, CDR2 SQIVND (reference sequence). CDR3 in amino acids: CASNPSTNTGELFF. The CDR3 coding sequence is TGTGCCAGTAACCCATCTACGAACACCGGGGAGCTGTTTTTT.

The chain uses TRBV7-9 and TRBJ2-2; D uncertain. CDR1 is SEHNR and CDR2 is FQNEAQ in the germline V gene (reference sequence). CDR3 size: 16 residues. Between the trimmed V and J ends, which lost 2 bases and 9 bases, there was a span of 19 bases. The CDR3 region is CASSLYFGQEGRELFF. The CDR3 region has the DNA TGTGCCAGCAGCTTATATTTCGGGCAGGAAGGCCGGGAGCTGTTTTTT.

This clonotype was recorded many times. The chain employs TRBV3-1 and TRBJ2-1; tentative D call: TRBD1 (5 bases). CDR3 length: 14 residues. Germline CDR1 reads LGHDT; CDR2 reads YNNKEL (reference sequence). Trimming stripped 1 base from V and 7 bases from J, with 11 bases between. The CDR3 bases are TGTGCCAGCAGCCAAGGGGGCTCAACGAATGAGCAGTTCTTC. Translating it yields CASSQGGSTNEQFF.

With regard to this clonotype: A much larger clone lies a single base off, so this may be a read error. This sequence joins TRBV21-1 and TRBJ2-3; the table's D gene call, TRBD1, was not cross checked with the DNA. TRBV21-1 is annotated as a pseudogene. The CDR3 runs 16 residues. The CDR3 coding sequence is TGTGCCAGCAGCAGGATGCCCGGGAGAGTCACAGATACGCAGTATTTT. Translation: CASSRMPGRVTDTQYF.

This clonotype came up many times. This chain links TRBV5-1 with TRBJ1-1, with 7 bases lining up with TRBD1. The CDR3 runs 14 residues. The germline V gene encodes CDR1 SGHRS and CDR2 YFSETQ. Losses at the gene ends were 3 bases for V and 11 bases for J; bases not matched to a gene: 13. The CDR3 region is CASSSQDRFGRAFF. The CDR3 bases are TGCGCCAGCAGCTCCCAGGACAGGTTCGGGCGTGCTTTCTTT.

This clonotype was seen repeatedly, ten times or more. The chain combines TRBV6-1 with TRBJ1-2; unclear D gene. Looked up from germline, CDR1 is MNHNS and CDR2 is SASEGT. V dropped 1 base and J dropped 1 base, with 13 bases sitting between them. There are 16 residues in the CDR3. The CDR3 region has the DNA TGTGCCAGCAGTGAAGAGGTGGGCTTGGGTAACTATGGCTACACCTTC. This sequence encodes CASSEEVGLGNYGYTF.

This clonotype was recorded a few times. The chain links TRBV5-1 to TRBJ2-7, with 7 bases that match TRBD2. V shed 4 bases, J shed 7 bases, and the junction held 11 bases outside the gene matches. CDR3 length equals 14 residues. Looked up from germline, CDR1 is SGHRS and CDR2 is YFSETQ. The CDR3 DNA is TGCGCCAGCAGCCCCGGCTCAAGGGAGGGGGAGCAGTACTTC. Protein: CASSPGSREGEQYF.

The chain is built from TRBV3-1 and TRBJ1-6; no reliable D call. The V gene's germline CDR1 is LGHDT and CDR2 YNNKEL (reference sequence). This CDR3 comprises 14 residues. V was shortened by 2 bases and J by 9 bases, with 11 bases between the two germline ends. The CDR3, as DNA: TGTGCCAGCAGCCAATTACCGATAGGTTCACCCCTCCACTTT. It specifies CASSQLPIGSPLHF.

This clonotype was seen many times. The CDR3 sequence: CASSLRTGGSPLHF. DNA of the CDR3: TGTGCCAGCAGTTTACGGACAGGGGGTTCACCCCTCCACTTT. The chain has TRBV12-3 or TRBV12-4 and TRBJ1-6, with TRBD1 matching over 10 bases. Trimming took 2 bases from V and 9 from J; bases not matched to a gene: 1. The CDR3 loop spans 14 amino acids.

This clonotype was seen a few times. The chain has TRBV29-1 and TRBJ1-1; D gene unclear. Trimming left V 2 bases short and J 4 bases short, with 8 bases between. Germline CDR1 and CDR2: SQVTM and ANQGSEA. The CDR3 loop spans 12 amino acids. The DNA of the CDR3 is TGCAGCGTTGAAAAGGTACTCACTGAAGCTTTCTTT. Encoded protein: CSVEKVLTEAFF. The whole variable domain, remainder taken from reference TRBV29-1 and TRBJ1-1, is SAVISQKPSRDICQRGTSLTIQCQVDSQVTMMFWYRQQPGQSLTLIATANQGSEATYESGFVIDKFPISRPNLTFSTLTVSNMSPEDSSIYLCSVEKVLTEAFFGQGTRLTVV.

This clonotype was seen many times. This sequence joins TRBV7-9 and TRBJ2-7; the D is unclear. The CDR3 sequence is 14 residues long. Trimming cost V 4 bases and J 0 bases, with 10 bases left between them. CDR1 and CDR2 (germline): SEHNR, FQNEAQ (reference sequence). For the CDR3, the DNA is TGTGCCAGCAGCTCGGAGTATAGCTCCTACGAGCAGTACTTC. It translates to CASSSEYSSYEQYF.

This clonotype has more than one count but fewer than ten. The chain couples TRBV12-3 or TRBV12-4 to TRBJ2-1, with TRBD1 matching 8 bases. The V gene end was trimmed by 6 bases and the J gene end by 0 bases; junction bases not matched to a gene: 7. This CDR3 has 16 residues. As DNA, the CDR3 is TGTGCCAGCAGACCCCGGACAGGGAGCTCCTACAATGAGCAGTTCTTC. The encoded protein is CASRPRTGSSYNEQFF.

V usage is TRBV3-1 and J usage is TRBJ2-1; 7 nucleotides match TRBD2. Germline assignment: CDR1 LGHDT and CDR2 YNNKEL (reference sequence). The CDR3 sequence is 15 residues long. The J segment lost 4 bases and the V segment lost 4 bases, leaving 7 bases of the junction unmatched. The CDR3 bases are TGTGCCAGCAGCCCCATGGGACTACCTTACAATGAGCAGTTCTTC. This encodes CASSPMGLPYNEQFF.

This clonotype turned up a few times. The J gene is TRBJ2-1, the V gene TRBV9; tentatively, D is TRBD2 (5 bases). Trimming cost V 6 bases and J 8 bases, with 21 bases left between them. The CDR3 extends over 15 amino acids. Germline values: CDR1 SGDLS, CDR2 YYNGEE. In nucleotides, the CDR3 is TGTGCCAGCACCCCTGTGCAACCGGACGGGGATGAGCAGTTCTTC. It yields the protein CASTPVQPDGDEQFF.